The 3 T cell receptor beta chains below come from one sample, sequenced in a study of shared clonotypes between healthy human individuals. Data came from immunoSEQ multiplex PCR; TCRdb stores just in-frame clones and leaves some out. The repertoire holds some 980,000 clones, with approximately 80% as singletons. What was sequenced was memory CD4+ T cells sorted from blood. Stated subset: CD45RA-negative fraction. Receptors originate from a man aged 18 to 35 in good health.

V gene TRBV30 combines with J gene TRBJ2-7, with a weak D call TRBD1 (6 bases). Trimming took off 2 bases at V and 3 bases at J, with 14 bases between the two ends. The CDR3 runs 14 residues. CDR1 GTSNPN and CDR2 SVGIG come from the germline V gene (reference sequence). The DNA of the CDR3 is TGTGCCTGGAGTCGGTCAGGGGCAGGCTACGAGCAGTACTTC. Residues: CAWSRSGAGYEQYF.

Written as DNA, the CDR3 is TGTGCCAGCAGCGAACAGGCAGATACGCAGTATTTT. Translating gives CASSEQADTQYF. The genes are TRBV9 and TRBJ2-3; maybe TRBD1 (5 bases). With 3 bases removed from V and 4 bases from J, the gap between germline ends came to 6 bases. The germline V gene encodes CDR1 SGDLS and CDR2 YYNGEE. CDR3 length: 12 residues.

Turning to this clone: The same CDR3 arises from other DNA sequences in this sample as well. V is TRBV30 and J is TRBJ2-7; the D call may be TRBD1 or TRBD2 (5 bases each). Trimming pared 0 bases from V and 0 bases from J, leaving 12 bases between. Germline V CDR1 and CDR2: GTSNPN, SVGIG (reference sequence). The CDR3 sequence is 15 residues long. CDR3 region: CAWSVRGASSYEQYF. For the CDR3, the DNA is TGTGCCTGGAGTGTAAGGGGAGCTAGCTCCTACGAGCAGTACTTC. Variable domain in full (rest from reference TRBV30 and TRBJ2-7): SQTIHQWPATLVQPVGSPLSLECTVEGTSNPNLYWYRQAAGRGLQLLFYSVGIGQISSEVPQNLSASRPQDRQFILSSKKLLLSDSGFYLCAWSVRGASSYEQYFGPGTRLTVT.